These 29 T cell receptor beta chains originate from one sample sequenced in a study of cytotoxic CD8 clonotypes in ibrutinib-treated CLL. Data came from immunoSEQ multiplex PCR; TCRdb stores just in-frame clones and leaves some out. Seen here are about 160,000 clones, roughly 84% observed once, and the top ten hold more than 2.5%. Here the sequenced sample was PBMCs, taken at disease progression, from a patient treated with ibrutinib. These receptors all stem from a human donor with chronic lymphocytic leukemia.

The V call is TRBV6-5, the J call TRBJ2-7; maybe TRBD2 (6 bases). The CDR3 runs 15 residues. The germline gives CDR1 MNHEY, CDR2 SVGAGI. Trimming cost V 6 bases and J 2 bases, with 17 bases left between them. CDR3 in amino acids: CASSRNRDFTYEQYF. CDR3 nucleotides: TGTGCCAGCAGCCGGAACCGGGACTTCACCTACGAGCAGTACTTC.

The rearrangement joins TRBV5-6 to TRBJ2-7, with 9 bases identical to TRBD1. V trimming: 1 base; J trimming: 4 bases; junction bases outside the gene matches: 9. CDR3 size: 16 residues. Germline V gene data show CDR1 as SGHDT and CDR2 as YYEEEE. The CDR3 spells CASSLFFPQGAYEQYF. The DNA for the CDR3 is TGTGCCAGCAGCTTGTTCTTTCCACAGGGGGCTTACGAGCAGTACTTC.

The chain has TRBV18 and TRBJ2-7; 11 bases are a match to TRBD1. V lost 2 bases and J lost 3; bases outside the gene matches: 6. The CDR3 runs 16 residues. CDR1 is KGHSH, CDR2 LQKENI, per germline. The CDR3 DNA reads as TGTGCCAGCTCACCATTAGGACAGGGGGCATTCTACGAGCAGTACTTC. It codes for CASSPLGQGAFYEQYF. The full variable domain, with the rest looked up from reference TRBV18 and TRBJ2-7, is NAGVMQNPRHLVRRRGQEARLRCSPMKGHSHVYWYRQLPEEGLKFMVYLQKENIIDESGMPKERFSAEFPKEGPSILRIQQVVRGDSAAYFCASSPLGQGAFYEQYFGPGTRLTVT.

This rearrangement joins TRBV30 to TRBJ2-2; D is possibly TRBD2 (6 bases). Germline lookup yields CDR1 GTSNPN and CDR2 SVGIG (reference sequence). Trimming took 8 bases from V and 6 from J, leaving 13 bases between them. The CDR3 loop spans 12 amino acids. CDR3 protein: CAGGWGAGELFF. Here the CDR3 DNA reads TGTGCCGGAGGTTGGGGGGCCGGGGAGCTGTTTTTT.

CDR3: CASSQAGAGNTIYF. CDR3 DNA: TGCGCCAGCAGCCAAGCAGGGGCTGGAAACACCATATATTTT. This chain uses TRBV4-1 with TRBJ1-3; maybe TRBD1 (6 bases). The CDR3 totals 14 residues. Deletions cut 1 base from V and 2 bases from J, with 6 bases between. Germline-derived CDR1 and CDR2 are MGHRA and YSYEKL.

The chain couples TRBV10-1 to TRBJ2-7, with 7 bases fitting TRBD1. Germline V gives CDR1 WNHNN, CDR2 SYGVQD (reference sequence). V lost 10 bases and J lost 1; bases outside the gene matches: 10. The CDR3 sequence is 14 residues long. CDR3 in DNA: TGCGCCACCCCAGACAGGGTAATTTCCTACGAGCAGTACTTC. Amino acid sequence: CATPDRVISYEQYF.

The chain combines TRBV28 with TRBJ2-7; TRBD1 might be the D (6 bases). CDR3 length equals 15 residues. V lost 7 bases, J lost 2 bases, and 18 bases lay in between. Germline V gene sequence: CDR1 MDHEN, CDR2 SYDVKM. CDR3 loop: CASTQVTGMAYEQYF. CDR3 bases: TGTGCCAGCACCCAGGTGACAGGTATGGCCTACGAGCAGTACTTC.

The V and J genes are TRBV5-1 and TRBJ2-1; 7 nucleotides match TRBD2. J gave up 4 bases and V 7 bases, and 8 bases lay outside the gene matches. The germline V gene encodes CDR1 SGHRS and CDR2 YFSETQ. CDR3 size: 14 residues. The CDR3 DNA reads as TGCGCCAGCGGGCTAGCGGTTGGTTACAATGAGCAGTTCTTC. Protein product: CASGLAVGYNEQFF.

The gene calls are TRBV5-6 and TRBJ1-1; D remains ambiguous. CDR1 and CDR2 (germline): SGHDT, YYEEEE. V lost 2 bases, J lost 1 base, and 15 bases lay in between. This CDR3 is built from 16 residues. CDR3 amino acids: CASSFGSFGGNTEAFF. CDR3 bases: TGTGCCAGCAGCTTCGGGTCTTTCGGTGGGAACACTGAAGCTTTCTTT.

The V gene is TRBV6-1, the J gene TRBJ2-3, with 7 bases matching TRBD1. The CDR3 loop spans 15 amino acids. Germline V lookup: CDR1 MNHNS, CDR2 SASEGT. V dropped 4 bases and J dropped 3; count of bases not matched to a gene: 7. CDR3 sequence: CASSGRTGQTDTQYF. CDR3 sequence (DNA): TGTGCCAGCAGTGGGCGGACAGGACAGACAGATACGCAGTATTTT.

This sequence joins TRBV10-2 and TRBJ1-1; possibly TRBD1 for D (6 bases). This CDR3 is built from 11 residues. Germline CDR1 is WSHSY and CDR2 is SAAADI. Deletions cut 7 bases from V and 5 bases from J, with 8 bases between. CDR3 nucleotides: TGCGCCAGCAAGGGGGTTACTGAAGCTTTCTTT. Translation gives CASKGVTEAFF.

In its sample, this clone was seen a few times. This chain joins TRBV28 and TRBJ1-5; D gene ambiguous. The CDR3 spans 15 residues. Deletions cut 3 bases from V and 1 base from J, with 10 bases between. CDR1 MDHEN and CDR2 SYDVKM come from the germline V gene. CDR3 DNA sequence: TGTGCCAGCAGTTTTCGGGCACTAAGCAATCAGCCCCAGCATTTT. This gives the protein CASSFRALSNQPQHF.

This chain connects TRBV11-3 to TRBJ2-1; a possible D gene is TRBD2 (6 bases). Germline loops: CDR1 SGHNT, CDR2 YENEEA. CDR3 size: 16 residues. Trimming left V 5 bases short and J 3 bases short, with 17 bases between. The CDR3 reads CASSTRAGTSYNEQFF. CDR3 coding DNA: TGTGCCAGCAGCACAAGAGCGGGTACCAGCTACAATGAGCAGTTCTTC.

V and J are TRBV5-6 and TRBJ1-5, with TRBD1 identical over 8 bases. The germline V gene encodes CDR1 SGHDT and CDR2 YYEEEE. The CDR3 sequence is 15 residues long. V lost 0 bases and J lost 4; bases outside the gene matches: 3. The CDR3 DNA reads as TGTGCCAGCAGCTTGGGGACAGGGTTTAATCAGCCCCAGCATTTT. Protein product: CASSLGTGFNQPQHF.

CDR3 residues: CASGSFQRDMNTEAFF. The CDR3 nucleotides are TGCGCCAGCGGCAGTTTTCAACGGGACATGAACACTGAAGCTTTCTTT. The rearrangement links TRBV10-1 to TRBJ1-1; a possible D gene is TRBD1 (6 bases). The CDR3 runs 16 residues. Germline CDR1 reads WNHNN; CDR2 reads SYGVQD (reference sequence). V lost 8 bases to trimming and J lost 0 bases, with 19 bases between them.

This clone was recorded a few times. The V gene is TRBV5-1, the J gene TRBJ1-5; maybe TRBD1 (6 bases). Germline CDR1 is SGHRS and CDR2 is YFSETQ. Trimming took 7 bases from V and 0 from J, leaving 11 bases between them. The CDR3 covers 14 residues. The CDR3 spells CASSPGDSNQPQHF. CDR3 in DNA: TGCGCCAGCTCCCCAGGGGATAGCAATCAGCCCCAGCATTTT.

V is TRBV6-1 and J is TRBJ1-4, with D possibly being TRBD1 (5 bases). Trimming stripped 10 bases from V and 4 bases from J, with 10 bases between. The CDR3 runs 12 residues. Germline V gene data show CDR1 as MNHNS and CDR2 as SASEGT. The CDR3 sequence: CATRQLNEKLFF. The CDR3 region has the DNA TGTGCCACCCGACAGCTTAATGAAAAACTGTTTTTT.

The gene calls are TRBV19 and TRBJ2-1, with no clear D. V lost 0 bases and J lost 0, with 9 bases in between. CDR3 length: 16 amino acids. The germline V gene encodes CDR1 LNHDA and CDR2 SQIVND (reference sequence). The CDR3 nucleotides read TGTGCCAGTAGTATAGAGTGGGCAGGCTCCTACAATGAGCAGTTCTTC. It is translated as CASSIEWAGSYNEQFF.

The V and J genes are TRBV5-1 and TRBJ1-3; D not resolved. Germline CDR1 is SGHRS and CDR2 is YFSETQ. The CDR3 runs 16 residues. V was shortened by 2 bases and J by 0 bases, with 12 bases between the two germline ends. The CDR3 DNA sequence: TGCGCCAGCAGCTTTGCTACAGCCAACTCTGGAAACACCATATATTTT. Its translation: CASSFATANSGNTIYF. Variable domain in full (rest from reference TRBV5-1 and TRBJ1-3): KAGVTQTPRYLIKTRGQQVTLSCSPISGHRSVSWYQQTPGQGLQFLFEYFSETQRNKGNFPGRFSGRQFSNSRSEMNVSTLELGDSALYLCASSFATANSGNTIYFGEGSWLTVV.

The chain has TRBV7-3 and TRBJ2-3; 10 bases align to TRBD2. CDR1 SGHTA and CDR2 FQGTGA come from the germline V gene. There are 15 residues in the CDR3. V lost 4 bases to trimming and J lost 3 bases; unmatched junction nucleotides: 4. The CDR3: CASSSSTSGTDTQYF. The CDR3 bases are TGTGCCAGCAGCTCCTCGACTAGCGGGACAGATACGCAGTATTTT.

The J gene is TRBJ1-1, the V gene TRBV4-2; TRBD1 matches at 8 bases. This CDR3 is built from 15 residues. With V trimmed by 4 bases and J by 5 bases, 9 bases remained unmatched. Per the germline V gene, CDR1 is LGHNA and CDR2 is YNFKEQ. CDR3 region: CASSPQPGGGTEAFF. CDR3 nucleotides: TGTGCCAGCAGCCCACAACCAGGGGGCGGAACTGAAGCTTTCTTT.

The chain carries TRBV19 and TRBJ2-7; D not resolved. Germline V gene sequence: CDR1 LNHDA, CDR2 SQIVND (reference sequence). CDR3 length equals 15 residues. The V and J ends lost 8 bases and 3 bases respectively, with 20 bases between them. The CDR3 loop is CASRMGPTSNYEQYF. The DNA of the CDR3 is TGTGCCAGTCGAATGGGCCCCACAAGTAACTACGAGCAGTACTTC.

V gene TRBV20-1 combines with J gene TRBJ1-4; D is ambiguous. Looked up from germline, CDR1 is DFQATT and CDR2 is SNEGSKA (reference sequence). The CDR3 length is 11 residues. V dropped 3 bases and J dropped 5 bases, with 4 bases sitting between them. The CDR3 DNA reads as TGCAGTGCTAGGGTGAATGAAAAACTGTTTTTT. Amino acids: CSARVNEKLFF.

CDR3 DNA sequence: TGTGCCAGCAGCCAAGACCTAGGATACAATGAGCAGTTCTTC. Its protein is CASSQDLGYNEQFF. The chain employs TRBV4-2 and TRBJ2-1; D remains unclear. CDR3 length: 14 amino acids. V was pared by 0 bases and J by 4 bases, with 7 bases between. Per the germline V gene, CDR1 is LGHNA and CDR2 is YNFKEQ.

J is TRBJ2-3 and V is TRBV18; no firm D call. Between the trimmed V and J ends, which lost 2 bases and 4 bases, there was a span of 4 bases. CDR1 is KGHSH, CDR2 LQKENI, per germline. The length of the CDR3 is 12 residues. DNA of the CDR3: TGTGCCAGCTCACCAGGAGCAGATACGCAGTATTTT. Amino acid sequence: CASSPGADTQYF.

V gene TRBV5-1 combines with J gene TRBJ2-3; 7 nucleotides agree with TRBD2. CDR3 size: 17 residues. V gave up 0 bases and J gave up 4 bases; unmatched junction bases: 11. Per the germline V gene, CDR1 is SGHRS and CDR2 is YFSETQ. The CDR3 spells CASSLVYGGKQADTQYF. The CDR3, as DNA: TGCGCCAGCAGCTTGGTTTACGGGGGGAAACAGGCAGATACGCAGTATTTT.

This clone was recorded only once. Here the CDR3 DNA reads TGTGCCAGCATTCTCAACAGGGACCCCCCCGAGCAGTTCTTC. Protein product: CASILNRDPPEQFF. The chain combines TRBV6-1 with TRBJ2-1, with a tentative D call TRBD1 (6 bases). The CDR3 has 14 residues. Germline values: CDR1 MNHNS, CDR2 SASEGT. Between the trimmed V and J ends, which lost 7 bases and 10 bases, there was a span of 20 bases.

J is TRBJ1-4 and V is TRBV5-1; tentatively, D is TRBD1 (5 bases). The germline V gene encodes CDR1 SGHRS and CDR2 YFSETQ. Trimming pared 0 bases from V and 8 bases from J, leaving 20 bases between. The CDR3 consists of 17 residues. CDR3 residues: CASSLGVETGPGEKLFF. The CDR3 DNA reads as TGCGCCAGCAGCTTGGGTGTTGAGACCGGGCCAGGGGAAAAACTGTTTTTT.

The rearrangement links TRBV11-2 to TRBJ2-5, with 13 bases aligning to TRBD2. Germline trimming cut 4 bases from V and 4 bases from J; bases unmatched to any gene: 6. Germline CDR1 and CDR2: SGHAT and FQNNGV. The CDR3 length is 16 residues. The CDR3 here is CASSSLAGGAGETQYF. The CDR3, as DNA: TGTGCCAGCAGCTCACTAGCGGGAGGGGCGGGAGAGACCCAGTACTTC.